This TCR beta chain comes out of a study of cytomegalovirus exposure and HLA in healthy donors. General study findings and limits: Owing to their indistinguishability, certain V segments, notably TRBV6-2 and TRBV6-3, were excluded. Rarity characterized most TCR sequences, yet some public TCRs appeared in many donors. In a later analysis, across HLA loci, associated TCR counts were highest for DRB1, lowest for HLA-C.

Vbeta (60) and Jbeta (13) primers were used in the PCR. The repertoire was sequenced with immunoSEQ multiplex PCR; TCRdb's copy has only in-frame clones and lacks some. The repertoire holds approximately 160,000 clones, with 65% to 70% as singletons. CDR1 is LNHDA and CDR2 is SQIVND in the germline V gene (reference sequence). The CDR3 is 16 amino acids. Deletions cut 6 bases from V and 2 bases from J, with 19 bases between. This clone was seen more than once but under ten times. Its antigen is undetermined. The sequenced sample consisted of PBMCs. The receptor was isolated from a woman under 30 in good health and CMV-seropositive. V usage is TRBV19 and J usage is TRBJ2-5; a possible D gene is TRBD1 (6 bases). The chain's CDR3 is CASSPRLYREQETQYF. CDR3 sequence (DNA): TGTGCCAGTAGCCCTAGACTATACAGGGAGCAAGAGACCCAGTACTTC.